These T cell receptor beta chains were read from a single sample in a study of OX40 agonist ivuxolimab in advanced cancers. The repertoire was sequenced with immunoSEQ multiplex PCR; TCRdb's copy has only in-frame clones and lacks some. Of under 75,000 clones listed, around 86% are singletons. The sequenced sample was CD4+ or CD8+ T cells sorted from blood, obtained in a trial of the OX40 agonist ivuxolimab. These TCRs come from an adult with an advanced solid tumor such as melanoma, head and neck, liver or kidney cancer. CDR3s include the opening cysteine and the closing phenylalanine or tryptophan. Each record gives: clone size, V gene, D gene, J gene, CDR3 length, CDR3 DNA, CDR3 protein. The D gene is left open where the match is weak. Some rows have no size entry. The others give once, few or many, or a class for an expanded clone.

>-|TRBV27|TRBD1|TRBJ2-3|14
TGTGCCAGCAGTCCGGACAGGGCATCAGATACGCAGTATTTT
CASSPDRASDTQYF
>-|TRBV28|-|TRBJ2-5|13
TGTGCCAGCAGGTGGGCTACCAAAGAGACCCAGTACTTC
CASRWATKETQYF
>-|TRBV5-6|-|TRBJ1-6|14
TGTGCCAGCAGCTTGGTACAGAGAGGCTCACCCCTCCACTTT
CASSLVQRGSPLHF
>-|TRBV29-1|-|TRBJ2-3|13
TGCAGCGTTGAAGTGACTGGAGGCGCTACGCAGTATTTT
CSVEVTGGATQYF
>-|TRBV6-5|TRBD2|TRBJ2-7|15
TGTGCCAGCAGTTTCTCGGGACTAGCGGAGGTCGAGCAGTACTTC
CASSFSGLAEVEQYF
>once|TRBV6-1|TRBD2|TRBJ2-7|15
TGTGCCAGCAGTGCCCTAGCGGGAGGTACCTACGAGCAGTACTTC
CASSALAGGTYEQYF
>-|TRBV7-2|-|TRBJ1-3|13
TGTGCCAGCAGCTTAGTCACTGGAAACACCATATATTTT
CASSLVTGNTIYF
>-|TRBV29-1|TRBD1|TRBJ2-1|14
TGCAGCGTTGAGGCGCCGACAGGGGGTAATGAGCAGTTCTTC
CSVEAPTGGNEQFF
>-|TRBV5-1|-|TRBJ2-2|15
TGCGCCAGCAGAACCGGACAGACGAACACCGGGGAGCTGTTTTTT
CASRTGQTNTGELFF
>-|TRBV2|-|TRBJ2-1|13
TGTGCCAGCAGTGAAGACAGCTACAATGAGCAGTTCTTC
CASSEDSYNEQFF
>-|TRBV19|TRBD1|TRBJ1-1|15
TGTGCCAGTAGTGTACAGGGGGTGGTGAACACTGAAGCTTTCTTT
CASSVQGVVNTEAFF
>-|TRBV6-5|-|TRBJ1-2|15
TGTGCCAGCAGTTTGTCCGGAGAGACTAACTATGGCTACACCTTC
CASSLSGETNYGYTF
>-|TRBV5-1|TRBD2|TRBJ2-1|15
TGCGCCAGCAGGCGGGCGGGAGGGCCCTACAATGAGCAGTTCTTC
CASRRAGGPYNEQFF
>-|TRBV5-6|TRBD1|TRBJ1-1|15
TGTGCCAGCAGCCAATACGACAGGGAGAACACTGAAGCTTTCTTT
CASSQYDRENTEAFF
>-|TRBV27|-|TRBJ2-1|17
TGTGCCAGCAGTTTAGGTGTGACTAGGGGGGTCTACAATGAGCAGTTCTTC
CASSLGVTRGVYNEQFF
>-|TRBV5-1|TRBD1|TRBJ2-5|12
TGCGCCAGCGGACAGGGCGGGGAGACCCAGTACTTC
CASGQGGETQYF
>-|TRBV7-2|-|TRBJ2-7|12
TGTGCCAGCAGCCACAATTCCTACGAGCAGTACTTC
CASSHNSYEQYF
>-|TRBV5-1|-|TRBJ2-3|12
TGCGCCAGCAGCTTGCCCCCTCATACGCAGTATTTT
CASSLPPHTQYF
>-|TRBV7-9|-|TRBJ2-5|10
TGTGCCAGCAGTGAGGAGACCCAGTACTTC
CASSEETQYF
>-|TRBV6-1|-|TRBJ1-1|13
TGTGCCAGCAGCGGGGGCCGAGCCACTGAAGCTTTCTTT
CASSGGRATEAFF
>-|TRBV6-6|-|TRBJ2-7|14
TGTGCCAGCAGTCTCAAGACAGGCCCCTACGAGCAGTACTTC
CASSLKTGPYEQYF
>-|TRBV25-1|TRBD1|TRBJ1-5|14
TGTGCCAGCAGTGAGAGGGGGCTGAATCAGCCCCAGCATTTT
CASSERGLNQPQHF
>-|TRBV15|TRBD2|TRBJ2-7|13
TGTGCCACCAGCAGAGGGACTAGCTACGAGCAGTACTTC
CATSRGTSYEQYF
>-|TRBV20-1|-|TRBJ2-7|11
TGCAGTGCTAACGTGGAATACGAGCAGTACTTC
CSANVEYEQYF
>-|TRBV7-9|-|TRBJ1-5|12
TGTGCCAGCAGCTATTCCACGGGGGCCCAGCATTTT
CASSYSTGAQHF
>-|TRBV28|TRBD1|TRBJ1-1|15
TGTGCCAGCCTGGGAGGAGGACAGGGCGGCACTGAAGCTTTCTTT
CASLGGGQGGTEAFF